This T cell receptor beta chain was recorded in a study of naive CD8 T cells in extremely preterm neonates. Findings and limits, study-wide: iChao1 richness was lowest in preterm neonates, significantly versus all ages. Preterm neonates shared more CDR3 nucleotide sequences (approximately 2.7%) than older groups.

The V and J ends lost 2 bases and 5 bases, in that order; junction bases with no gene match: 8. Germline CDR1 and CDR2: WSHSY and SAAADI. The CDR3 has 15 residues. Produced via immunoSEQ multiplex PCR; TCRdb's table is partial and in-frame only. The sample yields approximately 7,400 clones, roughly 98% seen once. On this clone: Its antigen is currently unknown.

This TCR was sampled from a human donor in good health. The specimen was naive CD8+ T cells from blood. The chain joins TRBV10-2 to TRBJ2-7; TRBD1 aligns across 8 bases. CDR3 coding DNA: TGCGCCAGCAGTGAGCTGTGGCAGGGGGCGGACGAGCAGTACTTC. It encodes CASSELWQGADEQYF.